This entry lists 32 T cell receptor beta chains sequenced from one sample in a study of T cells after yellow fever vaccination. In TCRdb, the 5' RACE reads were re-called with MiXCR into one record per CDR3 protein. This table holds 120,000 or so distinct CDR3 sequences, 8% to 10% found once. Here the sequenced sample was CD8+ T cells sorted from PBMCs, taken on the day of the yellow fever booster vaccination. The receptor set was obtained from a young man who received the YFV17D yellow fever vaccine.

The J gene is TRBJ2-3, the V gene TRBV15; 15 nucleotides match TRBD2. The germline V gene encodes CDR1 LNHNV and CDR2 YYDKDF (reference sequence). The CDR3 spans 17 residues. Trimming took 3 bases from V and 2 from J; bases not matched to a gene: 3. CDR3 coding DNA: TGTGCCACCAGCAGTGGGACTAGCGGGGGGTTCACAGATACGCAGTATTTT. Translated: CATSSGTSGGFTDTQYF.

This clonotype came up a few times. V usage is TRBV5-1 and J usage is TRBJ1-1; a possible D gene is TRBD1 (5 bases). Germline-derived CDR1 and CDR2 are SGHRS and YFSETQ. The CDR3 has 15 residues. Trimming left V 4 bases short and J 7 bases short, with 20 bases between. The CDR3 loop is CASSEFGTGGIEAFF. The CDR3 DNA reads TGCGCCAGCAGCGAATTCGGGACGGGGGGGATTGAAGCTTTCTTT.

This clonotype occurred a few times. The chain uses TRBV20-1 and TRBJ2-7, with 10 bases fitting TRBD1. The CDR3 has 18 amino acids. Germline V gene sequence: CDR1 DFQATT, CDR2 SNEGSKA (reference sequence). The V segment lost 5 bases and the J segment 3 bases; nucleotides outside the gene matches: 19. CDR3 in amino acids: CSAAIPRDRGILVYEQYV. CDR3 sequence (DNA): TGCAGTGCTGCCATACCTCGGGACAGGGGAATCCTGGTCTACGAGCAGTACGTC.

V usage is TRBV14 and J usage is TRBJ1-6; D is unresolved. The CDR3 is 14 residues long. The germline gives CDR1 SGHDN, CDR2 FVKESK. V was trimmed by 4 bases and J by 4 bases, leaving 8 bases between them. CDR3 residues: CASSPSGYNSPLHF. DNA of the CDR3: TGTGCCAGCAGCCCCTCCGGGTATAATTCACCCCTCCACTTT.

V is TRBV13 and J is TRBJ2-1, with D tentatively TRBD2 (6 bases). The germline V and J ends were trimmed by 3 bases and 3 bases, with 12 bases remaining between them. The CDR3 has 15 amino acids. Germline V gene data show CDR1 as PRHDT and CDR2 as FYEKMQ (reference sequence). CDR3 sequence: CASSFAGSIYNEQFF. Written as DNA, the CDR3 is TGTGCCAGCAGCTTCGCGGGGTCGATCTACAATGAGCAGTTCTTC.

The chain employs TRBV24-1 and TRBJ1-5; TRBD1 might be the D (6 bases). This CDR3 spans 14 amino acids. The V gene lost 4 bases and the J gene lost 4 bases, with 10 bases spanning the gap. Germline assignment: CDR1 KGHDR and CDR2 SFDVKD. As DNA, the CDR3 is TGTGCCACCAGTGACCTTGACAGGAATCAGCCCCAGCATTTT. Protein product: CATSDLDRNQPQHF.

This clonotype has a handful of counts. The V call is TRBV7-2, the J call TRBJ2-2; 8 positions match TRBD1. The length of the CDR3 is 14 residues. CDR1 is SGHTA and CDR2 is FQGNSA in the germline V gene. Trimming cost V 5 bases and J 6 bases; bases outside gene matches: 5. Here the CDR3 DNA reads TGTGCCAGCAGCCCTTGGACAGGGCCCGGGGAGCTGTTTTTT. It codes for CASSPWTGPGELFF.

This clonotype was counted at least ten times. The chain uses TRBV3-2 and TRBJ2-6. TRBV3-2 is annotated as a pseudogene. The CDR3 runs to 16 residues. As DNA, the CDR3 is TGTGCCAGCAGCCCCTCAAACCGGACCGGGGCCAACGTCCTGACTTTC. Its protein is CASSPSNRTGANVLTF.

This rearrangement joins TRBV29-1 to TRBJ1-2, with 9 bases lining up with TRBD1. V shed 4 bases, J shed 3 bases, and the junction held 6 bases outside the gene matches. The CDR3 runs to 14 residues. Germline CDR1 reads SQVTM; CDR2 reads ANQGSEA. In DNA, the CDR3 is TGCAGCGTTGGCTGGACAGGGGAGGACTATGGCTACACCTTC. Translating it yields CSVGWTGEDYGYTF.

The chain carries TRBV28 and TRBJ2-5; TRBD2 aligns across 9 bases. The CDR3 is 17 amino acids. Germline values: CDR1 MDHEN, CDR2 SYDVKM. J was trimmed by 5 bases and V by 3 bases; bases with no gene match: 13. CDR3 region: CASSFSATSGIVETQYF. The CDR3 DNA reads as TGTGCCAGCAGTTTTAGTGCGACTAGCGGCATCGTGGAGACCCAGTACTTC. The whole variable domain, filled in from reference TRBV28 and TRBJ2-5, reads DVKVTQSSRYLVKRTGEKVFLECVQDMDHENMFWYRQDPGLGLRLIYFSYDVKMKEKGDIPEGYSVSREKKERFSLILESASTNQTSMYLCASSFSATSGIVETQYFGPGTRLLVL.

This clonotype was seen more than once but under ten times. The rearrangement joins TRBV4-2 to TRBJ1-1; 8 nucleotides line up with TRBD1. CDR3 length: 16 amino acids. Germline values: CDR1 LGHNA, CDR2 YNFKEQ. The trim removed 5 bases at V and 3 bases at J, leaving 11 bases unmatched. The CDR3 spells CASSYPRQGPDTEAFF. The CDR3 DNA is TGTGCCAGCAGCTACCCCCGACAGGGGCCGGACACTGAAGCTTTCTTT.

This chain joins TRBV28 and TRBJ1-1; no definite D call. The CDR3 has 11 amino acids. Trimming removed 5 bases from V and 6 bases from J, with 7 bases in between. Germline assignment: CDR1 MDHEN and CDR2 SYDVKM. This chain's CDR3 is CASSRVSEAFF. CDR3 coding DNA: TGTGCCAGCAGTCGGGTTTCTGAAGCTTTCTTT.

This clonotype occurred many times. V usage is TRBV4-3 and J usage is TRBJ2-1; 10 positions agree with TRBD1. Germline assignment: CDR1 LGHNA and CDR2 YSLEER. V lost 4 bases and J lost 10; bases outside the gene matches: 7. This CDR3 has 14 residues. CDR3: CASSPETGGGEQFF. As DNA, the CDR3 is TGCGCCAGCAGCCCCGAGACAGGGGGCGGCGAGCAGTTCTTC.

This clonotype was seen a handful of times. The chain couples TRBV18 to TRBJ2-7; TRBD1 matches 7 bases. Germline CDR1 is KGHSH and CDR2 is LQKENI. The CDR3 loop spans 14 amino acids. The junction had 9 bases not matched to a gene; V was cut back by 6 bases and J by 4 bases. The CDR3 reads CASSRQGVLYEQYV. DNA for the CDR3: TGTGCCAGCTCCCGGCAGGGGGTTCTATACGAGCAGTACGTC.

The table lists this clonotype with many counts. This sequence joins TRBV4-2 and TRBJ2-5; TRBD1 aligns across 10 bases. The germline V gene has CDR1 LGHNA and CDR2 YNFKEQ. The CDR3 length is 15 residues. Trimming cost V 2 bases and J 5 bases; bases outside gene matches: 5. This CDR3 is CASSQRGQGLETQYF. In nucleotides, the CDR3 is TGTGCCAGCAGCCAAAGGGGACAGGGGCTTGAGACCCAGTACTTC.

This clonotype came up many times. V usage is TRBV12-3 or TRBV12-4 and J usage is TRBJ2-1; D is possibly TRBD2 (6 bases). There are 14 residues in the CDR3. The ends were cut back, 4 bases at V and 3 bases at J, with 10 bases in the middle. The CDR3 loop is CASSSGTYYNEQFF. In DNA, the CDR3 is TGTGCCAGCAGTTCGGGGACTTACTACAATGAGCAGTTCTTC.

This clonotype has more than one count but fewer than ten. The rearrangement links TRBV4-2 to TRBJ1-1; 10 positions match TRBD1. This CDR3 spans 17 amino acids. Germline V gene data show CDR1 as LGHNA and CDR2 as YNFKEQ. V lost 3 bases to trimming and J lost 0 bases; unmatched junction nucleotides: 7. The CDR3 spells CASSHDGQGGMNTEAFF. The CDR3 DNA follows: TGTGCCAGCAGCCACGACGGACAGGGGGGGATGAACACTGAAGCTTTCTTT.

The chain is built from TRBV18 and TRBJ2-3; D is perhaps TRBD2 (6 bases). Germline CDR1 reads KGHSH; CDR2 reads LQKENI. This CDR3 comprises 16 residues. Trimming cost V 4 bases and J 1 base, with 15 bases left between them. CDR3 region: CASSRGATGGTDTQYF. In DNA form, the CDR3 reads TGTGCCAGCTCACGAGGGGCCACGGGGGGCACAGATACGCAGTATTTT.

This clonotype was counted only a few times. This chain joins TRBV27 and TRBJ1-6; 11 positions match TRBD1. V was clipped by 2 bases and J by 7 bases; unmatched bases: 4. In germline, CDR1 is MNHEY, CDR2 SMNVEV (reference sequence). The CDR3 covers 16 residues. CDR3 residues: CASSLGTGGLNSPLHF. The DNA of the CDR3 is TGTGCCAGCAGTTTAGGGACAGGGGGTTTGAATTCACCCCTCCACTTT.

This clonotype came up a few times. The genes are TRBV11-3 and TRBJ2-5; D gene ambiguous. This CDR3 comprises 12 residues. Trimming removed 1 base from V and 5 bases from J, with 5 bases in between. Looked up from germline, CDR1 is SGHNT and CDR2 is YENEEA. CDR3 amino acids: CASSLGDETQYF. The CDR3 nucleotides read TGTGCCAGCAGCTTAGGGGATGAGACCCAGTACTTC.

This clonotype showed up just a few times. The V and J genes are TRBV7-2 and TRBJ2-1, with 9 bases lining up with TRBD2. V gave up 4 bases and J gave up 6 bases; unmatched junction bases: 16. The CDR3 contains 18 residues. The germline CDR1 and CDR2 sequences are SGHTA and FQGNSA. The CDR3 DNA sequence: TGTGCCAGCAGCTCCACGGGACGGCGGGGGGGCAGTTTCAATGAGCAGTTCTTC. It encodes CASSSTGRRGGSFNEQFF.

This clonotype has a handful of counts. V usage is TRBV10-3 and J usage is TRBJ2-5; D unresolved. Trimming removed 6 bases at V and 4 bases at J, with 12 bases between. CDR3 size: 13 residues. Germline CDR1 reads ENHRY; CDR2 reads SYGVKD. CDR3 sequence: CAIRKEVPETQYF. In DNA form, the CDR3 reads TGTGCCATCAGGAAAGAAGTACCAGAGACCCAGTACTTC.

This clonotype was counted ten times or more. V and J are TRBV4-1 and TRBJ2-1; D is uncertain. CDR3 length: 16 amino acids. The germline gives CDR1 MGHRA, CDR2 YSYEKL. V was clipped by 1 base and J by 1 base, with 11 bases between them. The CDR3 protein is CASSQGAGASYNEQFF. CDR3 in DNA: TGCGCCAGCAGCCAAGGGGCAGGCGCGTCCTACAATGAGCAGTTCTTC.

The chain uses TRBV7-8 and TRBJ1-5; unclear D gene. The germline V gene has CDR1 SGHVS and CDR2 FQNEAQ. Trimming removed 5 bases from V and 0 bases from J, with 20 bases in between. The CDR3 covers 18 residues. In DNA form, the CDR3 reads TGTGCCAGCAGCCTGTCGAGTTTGGGCGGGTATAGCAATCAGCCCCAGCATTTT. This encodes CASSLSSLGGYSNQPQHF.

CDR3 sequence reads: CASSLDRGSYEQYF. The CDR3 DNA is TGTGCCAGCAGCTTGGACAGGGGTTCCTACGAGCAGTACTTC. The chain carries TRBV5-4 and TRBJ2-7; TRBD1 matches 7 bases. Germline values: CDR1 SGHNT, CDR2 YYREEE (reference sequence). Losses at the gene ends were 0 bases for V and 1 base for J; bases not matched to a gene: 1. The CDR3 is 14 residues long.

This sequence joins TRBV27 and TRBJ2-7; tentative D call: TRBD1 (6 bases). Trimming shortened V by 6 bases and J by 3 bases, and 18 bases separated the two germline ends. Per the germline V gene, CDR1 is MNHEY and CDR2 is SMNVEV (reference sequence). This CDR3 has 15 residues. CDR3 coding DNA: TGTGCCAGCAGGCCAACAGGGAATCCTCTCTACGAGCAGTACGTC. As protein: CASRPTGNPLYEQYV.

In this sample, this clonotype turned up a few times. The chain couples TRBV2 to TRBJ2-5, with D unclear. Per the germline V gene, CDR1 is SNHLY and CDR2 is FYNNEI. Trimming removed 3 bases at V and 0 bases at J, with 11 bases between. This CDR3 has 15 residues. This CDR3 is CASSDQVGYQETQYF. The CDR3 DNA reads as TGTGCCAGCAGTGACCAGGTTGGATACCAAGAGACCCAGTACTTC.

The V and J genes are TRBV29-1 and TRBJ2-5; no clear D. Germline V lookup: CDR1 SQVTM, CDR2 ANQGSEA. Trimming stripped 7 bases from V and 1 base from J, with 10 bases between. The CDR3 is made up of 12 amino acids. This CDR3 is CSGFQVQETQYF. Written as DNA, the CDR3 is TGCAGCGGCTTTCAGGTCCAAGAGACCCAGTACTTC.

There are many counts of this clonotype. J is TRBJ2-7 and V is TRBV12-3 or TRBV12-4, with TRBD1 matching 10 bases. CDR3 length equals 17 residues. Unmatched junction bases numbered 14, after V lost 5 bases and J lost 4 bases. In nucleotides, the CDR3 is TGTGCCAGCAGTCCCGGGGACAGGGGTCGAGGCCCATACGAGCAGTACTTC. Translating it yields CASSPGDRGRGPYEQYF.

The rearrangement links TRBV20-1 to TRBJ2-3; no firm D call. Germline V gives CDR1 DFQATT, CDR2 SNEGSKA (reference sequence). Trimming stripped 5 bases from V and 5 bases from J, with 11 bases between. The CDR3 is made up of 12 amino acids. The CDR3 sequence is CSAQPALDTQYF. The CDR3 DNA reads TGCAGTGCTCAACCAGCGTTAGATACGCAGTATTTT.

This clonotype was seen ten or more times. The chain couples TRBV12-3 or TRBV12-4 to TRBJ2-3; D unclear. Between the trimmed V and J ends, which lost 3 bases and 4 bases, there was a span of 2 bases. The CDR3 covers 11 residues. The CDR3 loop reads CASSFADTQYF. The CDR3 DNA is TGTGCCAGCAGTTTCGCAGATACGCAGTATTTT.

This sequence joins TRBV12-3 or TRBV12-4 and TRBJ2-3; D possibly matches TRBD1 or TRBD2 (5 bases each). The CDR3 extends over 12 amino acids. The ends were cut back, 11 bases at V and 0 bases at J, with 9 bases in the middle. CDR3 protein: CAEGSSTDTQYF. The CDR3 coding sequence is TGTGCCGAGGGGTCTAGCACAGATACGCAGTATTTT.